Shown below are 5 T cell receptor beta chains from a single sample sequenced in a study of metastatic and nonmetastatic thyroid tumors. Treatment of any kind had been given to no patient before thyroid surgery. TCRdb re-called the PCR reads through MiXCR. This table holds 60,000 or so clones, roughly 30% found once. Material: blood. These receptors were obtained from a female donor with papillary thyroid cancer or a benign thyroid nodule (not recorded which). Some clones in this sample may be carry-over from other donors' samples.

The V call is TRBV7-3, the J call TRBJ2-1, with a weak D call TRBD2 (6 bases). The CDR3 extends over 15 amino acids. Germline V gives CDR1 SGHTA, CDR2 FQGTGA. V was pared by 5 bases and J by 2 bases, with 13 bases between. CDR3 nucleotides: TGTGCCAGCAGCAACGGCGGGGCCACCTACAATGAGCAGTTCTTC. Its translation: CASSNGGATYNEQFF.

This clone was seen only a few times. J is TRBJ2-7 and V is TRBV12-3 or TRBV12-4; TRBD1 might be the D (5 bases). V lost 5 bases and J 0 bases, leaving 11 bases between the germline ends. The CDR3 is 14 amino acids. The CDR3 bases are TGTGCCAGCAGTCTTCGACAGAACTCCTACGAGCAGTACTTC. Protein sequence: CASSLRQNSYEQYF.

The J gene is TRBJ2-3, the V gene TRBV10-1; D gene ambiguous. CDR1 and CDR2 from the germline V gene are WNHNN and SYGVQD (reference sequence). This CDR3 has 13 amino acids. V was clipped by 3 bases and J by 4 bases, with 8 bases between them. CDR3 loop: CASSDGGADTQYF. In DNA, the CDR3 is TGCGCCAGCAGTGACGGTGGGGCAGATACGCAGTATTTT.

The chain is built from TRBV20-1 and TRBJ1-5, with 9 nucleotides matching TRBD1. The CDR3 has 13 residues. V trimming: 4 bases; J trimming: 5 bases; junction bases outside the gene matches: 3. Germline V lookup: CDR1 DFQATT, CDR2 SNEGSKA (reference sequence). DNA of the CDR3: TGCAGTGCTATGGGACAGGGTCATCAGCCCCAGCATTTT. It yields the protein CSAMGQGHQPQHF.

This chain joins TRBV7-6 and TRBJ2-7; 8 bases align to TRBD2. J gave up 7 bases and V 2 bases, and 10 bases lay outside the gene matches. CDR3 length: 15 residues. Per germline, CDR1 SGHVS and CDR2 FNYEAQ. Written as DNA, the CDR3 is TGTGCCAGCAGCTTAAGGCGGGAGGCCCTGGGGGAGCAGTACTTC. This translates into CASSLRREALGEQYF.